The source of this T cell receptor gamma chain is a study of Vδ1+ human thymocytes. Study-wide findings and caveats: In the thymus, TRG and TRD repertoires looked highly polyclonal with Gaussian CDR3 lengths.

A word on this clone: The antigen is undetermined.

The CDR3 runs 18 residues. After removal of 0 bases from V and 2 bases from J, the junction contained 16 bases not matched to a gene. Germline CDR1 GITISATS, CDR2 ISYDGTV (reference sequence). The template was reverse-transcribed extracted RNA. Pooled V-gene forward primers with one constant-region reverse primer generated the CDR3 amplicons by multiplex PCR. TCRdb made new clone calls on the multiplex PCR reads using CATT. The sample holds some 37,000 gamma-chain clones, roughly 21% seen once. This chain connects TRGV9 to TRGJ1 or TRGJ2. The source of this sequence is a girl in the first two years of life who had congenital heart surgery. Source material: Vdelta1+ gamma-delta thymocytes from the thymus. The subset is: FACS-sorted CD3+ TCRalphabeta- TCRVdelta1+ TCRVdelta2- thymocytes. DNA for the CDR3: TGTGCCTTGTGGGAGGTGCGGCCCCATTTGAGACATTATTATAAGAAACTCTTT. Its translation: CALWEVRPHLRHYYKKLF.